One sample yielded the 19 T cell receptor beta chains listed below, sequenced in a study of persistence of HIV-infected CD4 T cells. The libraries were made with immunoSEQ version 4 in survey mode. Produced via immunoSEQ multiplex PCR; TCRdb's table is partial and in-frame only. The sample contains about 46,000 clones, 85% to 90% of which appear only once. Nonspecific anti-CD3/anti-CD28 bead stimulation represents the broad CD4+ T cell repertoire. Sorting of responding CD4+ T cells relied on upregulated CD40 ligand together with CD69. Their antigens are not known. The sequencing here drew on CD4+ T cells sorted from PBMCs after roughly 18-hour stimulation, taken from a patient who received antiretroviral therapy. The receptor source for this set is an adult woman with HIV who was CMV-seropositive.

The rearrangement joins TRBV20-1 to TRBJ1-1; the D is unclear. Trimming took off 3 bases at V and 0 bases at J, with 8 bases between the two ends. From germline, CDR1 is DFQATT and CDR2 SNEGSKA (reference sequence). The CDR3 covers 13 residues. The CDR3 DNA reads TGCAGTGCTAGTAGTATCATGAACACTGAAGCTTTCTTT. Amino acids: CSASSIMNTEAFF.

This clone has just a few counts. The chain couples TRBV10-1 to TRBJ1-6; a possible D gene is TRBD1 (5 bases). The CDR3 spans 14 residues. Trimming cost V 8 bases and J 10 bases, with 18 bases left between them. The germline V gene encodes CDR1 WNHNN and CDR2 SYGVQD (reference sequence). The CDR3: CASSMGGLGSPLHF. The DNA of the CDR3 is TGCGCCAGCTCAATGGGGGGATTGGGATCACCCCTCCACTTT.

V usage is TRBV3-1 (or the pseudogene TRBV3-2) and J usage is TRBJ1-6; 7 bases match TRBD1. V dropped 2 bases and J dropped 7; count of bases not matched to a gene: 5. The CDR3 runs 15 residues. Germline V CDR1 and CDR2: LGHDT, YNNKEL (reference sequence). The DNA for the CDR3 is TGTGCCAGCAGCCAACGGACAGGAGAGAATTCACCCCTCCACTTT. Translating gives CASSQRTGENSPLHF.

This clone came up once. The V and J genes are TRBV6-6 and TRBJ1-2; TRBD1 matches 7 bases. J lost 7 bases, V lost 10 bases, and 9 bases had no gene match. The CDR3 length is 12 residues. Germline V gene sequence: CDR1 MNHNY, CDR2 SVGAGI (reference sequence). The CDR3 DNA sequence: TGTGCCACCAAAACAGGGGAGGGTGGCTACACCTTC. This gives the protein CATKTGEGGYTF.

This chain's CDR3 is CASSQDVGAGAFF. The CDR3 nucleotides read TGTGCCAGCAGCCAAGATGTAGGGGCCGGAGCTTTCTTT. V usage is TRBV3-1 (or the pseudogene TRBV3-2) and J usage is TRBJ1-1, with D maybe TRBD1 (5 bases). V was clipped by 0 bases and J by 10 bases, with 12 bases between them. The CDR3 loop spans 13 amino acids. Germline V CDR1 and CDR2: LGHDT, YNNKEL (reference sequence).

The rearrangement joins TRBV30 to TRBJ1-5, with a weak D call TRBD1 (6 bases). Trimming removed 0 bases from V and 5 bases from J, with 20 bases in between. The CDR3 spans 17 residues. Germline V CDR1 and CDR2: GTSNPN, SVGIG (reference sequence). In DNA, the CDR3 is TGTGCCTGGAGTGTATCTTTGGGGGGCGGCTGGGATCAGCCCCAGCATTTT. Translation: CAWSVSLGGGWDQPQHF.

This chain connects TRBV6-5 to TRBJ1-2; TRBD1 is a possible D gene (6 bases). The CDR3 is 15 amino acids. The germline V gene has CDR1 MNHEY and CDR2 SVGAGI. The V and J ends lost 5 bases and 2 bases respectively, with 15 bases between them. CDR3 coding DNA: TGTGCCAGCAGTCCTCAGGGGTCGAAAAACTATGGCTACACCTTC. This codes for CASSPQGSKNYGYTF.

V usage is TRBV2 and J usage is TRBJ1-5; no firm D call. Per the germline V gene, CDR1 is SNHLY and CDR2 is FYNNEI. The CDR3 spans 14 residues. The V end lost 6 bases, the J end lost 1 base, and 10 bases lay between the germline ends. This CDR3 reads CASSPGPSNQPQHF. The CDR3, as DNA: TGTGCCAGCAGCCCCGGACCGAGCAATCAGCCCCAGCATTTT.

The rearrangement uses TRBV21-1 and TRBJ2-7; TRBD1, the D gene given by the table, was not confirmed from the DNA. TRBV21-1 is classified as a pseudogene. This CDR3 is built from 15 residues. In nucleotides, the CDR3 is TGTGCCAGCAGCCCAGTATGGGACAGGAACTACGAGCAGTACTTC. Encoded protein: CASSPVWDRNYEQYF.

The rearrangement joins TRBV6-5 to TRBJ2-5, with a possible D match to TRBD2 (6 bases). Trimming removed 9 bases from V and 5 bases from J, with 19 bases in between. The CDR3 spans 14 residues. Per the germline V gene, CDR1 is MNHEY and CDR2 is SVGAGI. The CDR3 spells CASRGLKNRETQYF. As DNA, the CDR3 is TGTGCCAGTAGGGGACTCAAAAATAGGGAGACCCAGTACTTC.

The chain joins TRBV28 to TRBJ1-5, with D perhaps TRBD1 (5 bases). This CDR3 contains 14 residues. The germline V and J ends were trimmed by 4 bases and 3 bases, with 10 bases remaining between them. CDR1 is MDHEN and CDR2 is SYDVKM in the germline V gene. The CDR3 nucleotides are TGTGCCAGCAGTTGGGGGGGTAACAATCAGCCCCAGCATTTT. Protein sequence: CASSWGGNNQPQHF.

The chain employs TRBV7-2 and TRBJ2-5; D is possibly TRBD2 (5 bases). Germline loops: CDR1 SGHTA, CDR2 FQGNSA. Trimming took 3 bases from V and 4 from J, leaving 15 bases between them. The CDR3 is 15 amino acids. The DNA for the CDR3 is TGTGCCAGCAGCTTTGGTCCCAGGAGGCCAGAGACCCAGTACTTC. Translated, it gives CASSFGPRRPETQYF.

The CDR3 is CASSLGDSYEQYF. CDR3 DNA: TGTGCCAGCAGCTTGGGGGACAGTTACGAGCAGTACTTC. This chain uses TRBV11-3 with TRBJ2-7; 7 bases match TRBD1. Germline lookup yields CDR1 SGHNT and CDR2 YENEEA. V shed 3 bases, J shed 4 bases, and the junction held 3 bases outside the gene matches. The CDR3 covers 13 residues.

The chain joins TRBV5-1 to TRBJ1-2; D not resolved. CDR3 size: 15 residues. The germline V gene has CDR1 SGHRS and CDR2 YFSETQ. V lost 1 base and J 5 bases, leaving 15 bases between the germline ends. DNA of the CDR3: TGCGCCAGCAGCTTGCCCCACTCCACTCAGTATGGCTACACCTTC. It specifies CASSLPHSTQYGYTF. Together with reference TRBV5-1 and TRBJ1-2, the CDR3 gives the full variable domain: KAGVTQTPRYLIKTRGQQVTLSCSPISGHRSVSWYQQTPGQGLQFLFEYFSETQRNKGNFPGRFSGRQFSNSRSEMNVSTLELGDSALYLCASSLPHSTQYGYTFGSGTRLTVV.

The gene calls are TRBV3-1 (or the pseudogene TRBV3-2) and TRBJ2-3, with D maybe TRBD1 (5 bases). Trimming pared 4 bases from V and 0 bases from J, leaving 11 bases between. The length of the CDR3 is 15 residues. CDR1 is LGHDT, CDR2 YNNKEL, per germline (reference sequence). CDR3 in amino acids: CASSPQGKSTDTQYF. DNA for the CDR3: TGTGCCAGCAGCCCGCAGGGTAAGAGCACAGATACGCAGTATTTT.

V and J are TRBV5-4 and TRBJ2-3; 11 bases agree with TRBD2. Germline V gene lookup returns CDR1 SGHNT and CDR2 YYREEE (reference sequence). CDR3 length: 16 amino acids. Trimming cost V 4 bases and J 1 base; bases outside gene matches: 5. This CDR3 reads CASSIGLAGRTDTQYF. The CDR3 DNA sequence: TGTGCCAGCAGCATTGGACTAGCGGGTCGCACAGATACGCAGTATTTT.

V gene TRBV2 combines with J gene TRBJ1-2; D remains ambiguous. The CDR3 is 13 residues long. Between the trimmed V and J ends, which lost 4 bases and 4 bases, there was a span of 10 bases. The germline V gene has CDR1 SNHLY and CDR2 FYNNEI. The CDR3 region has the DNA TGTGCCAGCAGTGGAACGGACTTCTATGGCTACACCTTC. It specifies CASSGTDFYGYTF.

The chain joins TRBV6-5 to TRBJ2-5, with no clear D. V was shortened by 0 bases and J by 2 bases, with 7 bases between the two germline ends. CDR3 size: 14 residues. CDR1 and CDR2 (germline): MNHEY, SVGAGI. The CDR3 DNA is TGTGCCAGCAGTTACTCTTTCCAGCAAGAGACCCAGTACTTC. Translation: CASSYSFQQETQYF.

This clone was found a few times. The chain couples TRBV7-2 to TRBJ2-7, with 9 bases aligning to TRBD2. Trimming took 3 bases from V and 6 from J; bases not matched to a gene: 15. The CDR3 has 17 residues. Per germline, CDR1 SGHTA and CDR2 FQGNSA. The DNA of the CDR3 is TGTGCCAGCAGCTTTAAGCCCCTCGGGCGGGAGGGTGGCGAGCAGTACTTC. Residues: CASSFKPLGREGGEQYF.